This T cell receptor beta chain was identified during a study of T cell responses to AZD1222 COVID-19 vaccine. Germline V gene lookup returns CDR1 GTSNPN and CDR2 SVGIG (reference sequence). Trimming at V came to 2 bases and at J to 10 bases, leaving 10 bases not matched to a gene. The CDR3 has 16 amino acids. Assay used: immunoSEQ multiplex PCR; TCRdb lists only in-frame clones, some missing. The sample has about 120,000 clones; about 86% are singletons. This chain connects TRBV30 to TRBJ1-6, with 11 positions matching TRBD1. The TCR sequence derives from an adult who received the AZD1222 COVID-19 vaccine. The sequencing used peripheral blood, collected 28 days after the second AZD1222 dose. CDR3 loop: CAWSSRGGTGGSPLHF. As DNA, the CDR3 is TGTGCCTGGAGTTCACGGGGAGGGACAGGGGGGTCACCCCTCCACTTT.